A single TCR beta chain is shown here with its context. Enrollment of patients from Seattle took place during active infection, with longitudinal follow-up. Germline assignment: CDR1 ENHRY and CDR2 SYGVKD. The V and J ends lost 3 bases and 5 bases respectively, with 16 bases between them. This CDR3 region has 15 residues. This entry belongs to a study of blood T cell repertoires in COVID-19. Study information: T cells, B-cell-depleted T cells, or PBMCs provided the cDNA or gDNA that served as material.

Under the authors' procedure: Reference gene primer amplification in the assay estimated nucleated cell counts. The protocol was immunoSEQ multiplex PCR, while the TCRdb copy is restricted to in-frame clones and leaves out a portion. Clonal size and the V and J genes are those of that table, whereas D and trimming came from the DNA. The table shows about 200,000 clones, with more than 85% occurring only once. Sample: peripheral blood. J is TRBJ1-1 and V is TRBV10-3; D is uncertain. The sequence derives from a man between 60 and 75 years old with COVID-19, enrolled during active disease. CDR3 amino acids: CAISDSGVARTEAFF. The CDR3 DNA reads TGTGCCATCAGTGATTCCGGGGTGGCGAGGACTGAAGCTTTCTTT.